This TCR beta chain was found in a study of T-cell memory formation after mild COVID-19. General observations from the study: Clones contracting over day 15 to 85 were CD4/CD8 balanced, with later expanders leaning CD4+. A subset of responding clones appeared in pre-infection memory, suggesting cross-reactive memory joined. Whether second-wave clones peaking at day 37 were SARS-CoV-2 specific went unconfirmed.

With V trimmed by 2 bases and J by 2 bases, 1 base remained unmatched. This CDR3 spans 13 amino acids. Germline V gene sequence: CDR1 SQVTM, CDR2 ANQGSEA. Each CDR3 protein is one row after TCRdb ran MiXCR on the 5' RACE reads. The sample lists just under 150,000 distinct CDR3 sequences; 5.5% to 7% were seen once. This clonotype was found a few times. Its target is unknown. This clonotype was obtained from an adult woman who had mild COVID-19 (a few samples of this study predate the infection). Cell type and time point are not known. The V and J genes are TRBV29-1 and TRBJ2-5, with TRBD1 identical over 8 bases. The sequencing input was PBMCs or a T cell subset sorted from them (not recorded which). CDR3 sequence: CSVERTGQETQYF. The CDR3 DNA is TGCAGCGTTGAACGGACAGGGCAAGAGACCCAGTACTTC.